This note documents a single T cell receptor (beta chain) sequence. Its specific antigen is unknown. No much larger clonotype is one base removed from it; base qualities were not supplied. The library came from the immunoSEQ multiplex PCR assay. A mixture of 60 forward primers for TCR Vbeta segments and 13 reverse primers for TCR Jbeta segments was used in the multiplex PCR. The CDR3 region of rearranged TCR beta genes was amplified from genomic DNA with a multiplex PCR assay. On the Illumina HiSeq System, the amplified TCR beta libraries were sequenced as 87-base-pair reads. The source study handled its data this way. A later analysis tallied 75 million to 95 million unique TCR beta chains across the 610 or so repertoires, and about 10 million of those chains were shared by two or more donors. Raw reads were error-corrected and collapsed into unique sequences with a nearest-neighbor algorithm that merged closely related sequences to remove PCR and sequencing errors. V, D and J gene segments were assigned by aligning CDR3 sequences to IMGT reference sequences. For a sequence to be retained, a match of at least six nucleotides was required to both a V gene segment and a J gene segment. Rearrangements were called productive when the CDR3 lacked stop codons and stayed in frame with V and J; all others were non-productive. CDR3 was defined according to IMGT convention as the region running from the second conserved V-encoded cysteine to the conserved J-encoded phenylalanine. Sequences without an unambiguous match to a single V gene segment were excluded from the earlier analysis of approximately 560 of the donors. In an earlier analysis of about 590 of the donors, a V segment was called functional when productive rearrangements were above 56.7%, and segregating when the standard deviation between donors exceeded 5%. A statistical classification framework was developed to diagnose cytomegalovirus status using the catalog of TCR beta chain sequences. A later analysis assigned V and J genes by comparing TCR nucleotide sequences with IMGT/GENE-DB human TR gene sequences. Using the TCRdist pipeline, a later analysis assigned CDR3 sequences along with most-parsimonious VDJ recombination scenarios. In a later analysis, every TCR beta chain was defined by the combination of its CDR3 amino acid sequence and its V-gene family, and reads without a unique V-gene family were dropped. In a later analysis, several hundred highly shared, low-generation-probability nucleotide sequences were removed to address suspected cross-contamination and a sequencing artifact. In a later analysis, a clonal expansion index was calculated for each public chain from normalized within-repertoire ranks of inferred template counts. Generation probabilities in a later analysis came from a VDJ recombination model fitted to out-of-frame rearrangements, and those results were checked against IGoR. In a later analysis, TCR-TCR, TCR-HLA and TCR-CMV co-occurrence was scored with hypergeometric tests, and a repertoire-size bias correction was applied to TCR pairs. False discovery rates were estimated in a later analysis by permuting HLA or CMV assignments 20 times. In a later analysis, co-occurring TCRs were grouped using DBSCAN, with TCRdist sequence similarity added in when clustering inside HLA-allele-positive subsets. Repertoires with fewer than 30,000 or more than 120,000 public chains were left out of co-occurrence clustering, as were about 5 repertoires with anomalous nucleotide sharing. Here the immuneACCESS table is served through TCRdb, limited to in-frame sequences with V and J called. Missing clones are a known gap in these copies; in checked studies unresolved V genes cover under half, and the rest lacks a known reason. Clone size and the V and J calls come from that table; the DNA yielded D and trimming. In this sample the table shows about 180,000 clones, 80% to 85% of which occur a single time. The ten largest clones represent more than 0.85% of the sample.

V is pared back by 1 base and J by 0 bases, with 10 bases lying between the germline termini. The germline V gene encodes CDR1 SGHVS and CDR2 FQNEAQ. The CDR3 spans 16 residues, from the cysteine through the phenylalanine. The retained sequence is limited to the CDR3, 48 bases, with the frame set at the first base. The data originate from a study of cytomegalovirus exposure and HLA in healthy donors (dated by TCRdb to 2016 to 2017). Study-wide context: An earlier analysis of 550 to 700 of the donors reported more than 250 Gb of sequence data and some 120 million unique TCR beta sequences from approximately 180 million T cells. An early release covering roughly 640 HLA-typed donors comprised about 310 gigabases of sequencing data and approximately 80 million unique TCR sequences. Among the roughly 390 genotyped donors, 81% belonged to the genetic ancestry cluster associated with self-reported Caucasian donors. The study aimed to test whether cataloging public T cell receptors could reveal signatures of past pathogen exposure. Using immunosequencing, the study profiled T cell repertoires from around 670 subjects and related those repertoires to cytomegalovirus serostatus. Besides the first cohort of hundreds of subjects, a separate validation cohort made up of over a hundred different subjects was used. To predict cytomegalovirus infection status, the study brought together high-throughput TCR immunosequencing, statistical association of individual TCRs with disease status, and machine learning. A later analysis re-examined previously published TCR beta repertoires from 500 to 700 donors and added high-resolution HLA genotyping to investigate patterns of TCR occurrence. Rather than drawing on any new phenotypic data, the later analysis identified candidate immune exposures from TCR beta sequences and the way those sequences occurred across donors. To decide whether each TCR beta V gene segment behaved as functional or pseudogenic, an earlier analysis of nearly 600 of the donors relied on high-throughput TCR beta sequencing. Donor age, sex, ethnicity and CMV serostatus were compiled together with the repertoire data. In a later genetic analysis, genome-wide SNP genotypes for about three fifths of the roughly 670 donors were used, and that subset was treated as a discovery cohort. Every discovery cohort repertoire had been produced on one sequencing platform. Both class I and class II loci were covered by HLA typing, at four-digit resolution. The number of donors typed differed by locus, with about 629-640 for A, B, C, DRB1 and DQB1, approximately 500 for DQA1, about 610 for DPA1, and approximately 470 for DPB1. Roughly 5 DR-DQ haplotypes were handled as single units for association and clustering, since linkage in the cohort was strong. On average, 235,054 unique TCR beta nucleotide sequences were sequenced per donor among some 430 genotyped donors of the cohort, with approximately 18% of those sequences being non-productive.

The cohort consisted of 650 to 700 healthy bone marrow donors. Cohort members were all nominally healthy when sampled, although unrecorded immune exposures were likely present. The donor tested CMV seronegative, placing the donor among the roughly 340 seronegative members of the cohort. A peripheral blood sample was provided by each donor, and peripheral blood mononuclear cells were used for TCR beta sequencing. Genomic DNA extraction from the blood cell samples was performed with the Qiagen DNeasy Blood Extraction Kit. Summary of the overall study and its limitations: Most TCR sequences were observed very rarely across donors, whereas some public TCRs were present in many individuals. The classifier was reported to diagnose cytomegalovirus status with high specificity and sensitivity in both the original and validation cohorts. According to a later analysis, TCR association rates differed among HLA loci, with DRB1 alleles showing the most associated TCRs and HLA-C alleles showing the fewest. Sequencing depth was assumed to be roughly uniform across donors in the presence/absence analyses, though that assumption may not hold. Linkage disequilibrium might explain the correlated functional status among segregating V segments, but an unknown experimental factor could not be excluded. According to the authors, the approach could potentially be generalized to other disease states and immunological phenotypes. A later genetic analysis reported fewer N-insertions in productive TCRs among donors in an Asian-associated ancestry cluster than the roughly 690-donor mean. The only immune exposure information available for the cohort was CMV serostatus. V-gene and J-gene trimming of TCR beta chains was associated with a missense DCLRE1C variant in a later genetic analysis, and the association was replicated in an independent cohort. The study listed 164 TCR beta chains as associated with cytomegalovirus. A later analysis found that HLA-associated TCR beta chains were more clonally expanded and had lower generation probabilities than equally common non-associated chains. Specific HLA alleles were associated with 18,000 or so TCR beta sequences at a false discovery rate of 0.05 in a later analysis. Because the 87-base-pair reads could not distinguish some IMGT-functional V segments, including TRBV6-2 and TRBV6-3, those segments were excluded. When HLA alleles, especially DR and DQ, strongly co-occurred, attributing TCR associations to individual alleles was difficult. According to a later analysis, parvovirus B19, influenza, CMV and Epstein-Barr virus appeared linked to several top co-occurrence clusters. Only TCR beta chains were sequenced in this cohort, and the absence of alpha or paired-chain data limited detectable features. A cluster of highly shared sequence variants was judged likely to represent a technical artifact of the sequencing pipeline. In vitro tests confirmed that a few of the cytomegalovirus-associated TCR beta chains recognize cytomegalovirus antigens. A further reported finding was that TCR beta sequences accurately predicted the HLA-A and HLA-B alleles for most subjects in the first cohort. According to a later analysis, most CMV-associated TCR beta chains appeared to be HLA-restricted, and the HLA associations seemed to be driven largely by CMV exposure. An earlier analysis of 587 of the donors showed that most TCR beta V segments appeared in productive rearrangements either about 87% or about 30% of the time, which broadly matched IMGT annotations. Because HLA typing was missing for some donors at each locus, association tests included only the typed subset. Because counts were too low, roughly 17 rarely observed V segments, including chromosome 9 orphons, were left out of the earlier analysis of 587 of the donors.

The chain couples TRBV7-8 to TRBJ1-3; TRBD1 is perhaps the D gene, given 6 matching bases. Sequenced material: PBMCs. This receptor was taken from a young man in good health and CMV-seronegative. The DNA sequence is as follows: TGTGCCAGCAGCTTAGGGACAGACCGCTCTGGAAACACCATATATTTT. Its protein product is CASSLGTDRSGNTIYF.